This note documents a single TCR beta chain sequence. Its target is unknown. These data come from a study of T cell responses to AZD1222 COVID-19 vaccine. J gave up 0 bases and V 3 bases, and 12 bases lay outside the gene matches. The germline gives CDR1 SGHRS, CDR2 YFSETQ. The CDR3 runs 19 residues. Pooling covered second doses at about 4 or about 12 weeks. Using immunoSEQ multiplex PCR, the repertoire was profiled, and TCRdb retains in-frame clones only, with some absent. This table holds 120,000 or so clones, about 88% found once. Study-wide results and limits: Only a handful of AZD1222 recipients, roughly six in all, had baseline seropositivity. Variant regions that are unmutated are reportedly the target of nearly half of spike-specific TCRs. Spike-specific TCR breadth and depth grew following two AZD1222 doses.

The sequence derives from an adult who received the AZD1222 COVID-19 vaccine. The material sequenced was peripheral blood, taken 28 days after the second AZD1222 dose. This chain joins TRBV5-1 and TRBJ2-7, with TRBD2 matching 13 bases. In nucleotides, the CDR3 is TGCGCCAGCAGCTCTTCTACTAGCGGGGGGGCCTACCTCTCCTACGAGCAGTACTTC. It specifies CASSSSTSGGAYLSYEQYF. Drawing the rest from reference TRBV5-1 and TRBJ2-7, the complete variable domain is KAGVTQTPRYLIKTRGQQVTLSCSPISGHRSVSWYQQTPGQGLQFLFEYFSETQRNKGNFPGRFSGRQFSNSRSEMNVSTLELGDSALYLCASSSSTSGGAYLSYEQYFGPGTRLTVT.